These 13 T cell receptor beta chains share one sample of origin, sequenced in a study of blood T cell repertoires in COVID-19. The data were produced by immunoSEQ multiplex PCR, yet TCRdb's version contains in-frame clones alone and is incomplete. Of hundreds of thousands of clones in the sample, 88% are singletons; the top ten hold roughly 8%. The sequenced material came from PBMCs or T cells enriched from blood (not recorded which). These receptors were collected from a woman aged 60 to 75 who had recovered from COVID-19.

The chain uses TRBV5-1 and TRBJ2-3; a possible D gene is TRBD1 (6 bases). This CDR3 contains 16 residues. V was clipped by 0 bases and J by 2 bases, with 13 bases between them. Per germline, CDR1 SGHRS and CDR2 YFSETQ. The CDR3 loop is CASSLVGAAPTDTQYF. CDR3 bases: TGCGCCAGCAGCTTGGTGGGGGCCGCGCCCACAGATACGCAGTATTTT.

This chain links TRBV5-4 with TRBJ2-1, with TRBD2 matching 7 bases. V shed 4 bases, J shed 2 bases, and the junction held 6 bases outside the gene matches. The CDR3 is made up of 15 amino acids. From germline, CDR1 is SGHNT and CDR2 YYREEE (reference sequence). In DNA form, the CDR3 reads TGTGCCAGCAGCCAGAGCGGGGAGGCCTACAATGAGCAGTTCTTC. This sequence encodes CASSQSGEAYNEQFF.

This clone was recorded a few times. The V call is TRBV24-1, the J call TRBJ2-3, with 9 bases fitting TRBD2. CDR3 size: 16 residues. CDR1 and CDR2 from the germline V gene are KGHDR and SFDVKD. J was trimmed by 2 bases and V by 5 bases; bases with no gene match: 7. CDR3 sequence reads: CATSGAGGGATDTQYF. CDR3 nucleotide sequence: TGTGCCACCAGTGGGGCTGGCGGGGGGGCCACAGATACGCAGTATTTT.

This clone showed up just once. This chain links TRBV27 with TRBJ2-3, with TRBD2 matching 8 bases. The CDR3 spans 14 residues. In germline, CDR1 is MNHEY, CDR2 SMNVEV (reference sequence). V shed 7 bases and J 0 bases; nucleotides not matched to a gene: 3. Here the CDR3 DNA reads TGTGCCAGCATTCCTAGCGGGAGCACAGATACGCAGTATTTT. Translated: CASIPSGSTDTQYF.

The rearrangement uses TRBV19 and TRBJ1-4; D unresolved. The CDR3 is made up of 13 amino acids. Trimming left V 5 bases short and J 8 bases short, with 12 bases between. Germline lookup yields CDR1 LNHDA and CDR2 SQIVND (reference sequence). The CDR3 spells CASSPWAGEKLFF. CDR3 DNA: TGTGCCAGTAGTCCTTGGGCTGGGGAAAAACTGTTTTTT.

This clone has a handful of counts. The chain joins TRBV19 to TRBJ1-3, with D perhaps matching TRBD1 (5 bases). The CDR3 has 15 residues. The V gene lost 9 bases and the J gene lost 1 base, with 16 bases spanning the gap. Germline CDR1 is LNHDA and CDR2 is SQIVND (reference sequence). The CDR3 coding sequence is TGTGCCAGCGCGGGACCGATGATATCTGGAAACACCATATATTTT. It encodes CASAGPMISGNTIYF.

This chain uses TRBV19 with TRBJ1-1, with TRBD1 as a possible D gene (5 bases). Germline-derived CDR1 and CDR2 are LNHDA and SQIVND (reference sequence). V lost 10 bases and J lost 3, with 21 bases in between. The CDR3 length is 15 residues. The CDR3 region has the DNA TGTGCCACCCTACCCCGGACATTCTCCCACACTGAAGCTTTCTTT. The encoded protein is CATLPRTFSHTEAFF.

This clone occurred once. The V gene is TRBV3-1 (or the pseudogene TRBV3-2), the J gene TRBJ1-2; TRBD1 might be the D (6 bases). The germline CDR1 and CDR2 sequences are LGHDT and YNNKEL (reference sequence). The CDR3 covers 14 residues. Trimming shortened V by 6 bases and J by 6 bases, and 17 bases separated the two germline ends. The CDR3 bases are TGTGCCAGCAGTATTCTGGGGGCAGCAAATGGCTACACCTTC. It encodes CASSILGAANGYTF.

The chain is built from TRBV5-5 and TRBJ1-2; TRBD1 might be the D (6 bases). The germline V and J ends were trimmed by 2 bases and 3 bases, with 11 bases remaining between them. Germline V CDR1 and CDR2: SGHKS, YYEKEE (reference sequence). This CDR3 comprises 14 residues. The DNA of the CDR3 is TGTGCCAGCAGCTTTCAGGGGCAAGACTATGGCTACACCTTC. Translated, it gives CASSFQGQDYGYTF.

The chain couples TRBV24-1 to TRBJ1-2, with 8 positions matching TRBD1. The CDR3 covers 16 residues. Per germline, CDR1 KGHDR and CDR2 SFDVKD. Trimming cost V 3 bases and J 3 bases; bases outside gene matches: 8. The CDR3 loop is CATSDPYTTGDYGYTF. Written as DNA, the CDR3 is TGTGCCACCAGTGATCCATATACGACAGGGGACTATGGCTACACCTTC.

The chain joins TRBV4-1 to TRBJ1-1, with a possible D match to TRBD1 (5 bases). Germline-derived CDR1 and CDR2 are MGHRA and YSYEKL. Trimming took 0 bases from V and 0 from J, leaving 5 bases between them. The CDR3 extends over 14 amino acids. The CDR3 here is CASSQEGVNTEAFF. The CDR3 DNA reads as TGCGCCAGCAGCCAAGAAGGGGTGAACACTGAAGCTTTCTTT.

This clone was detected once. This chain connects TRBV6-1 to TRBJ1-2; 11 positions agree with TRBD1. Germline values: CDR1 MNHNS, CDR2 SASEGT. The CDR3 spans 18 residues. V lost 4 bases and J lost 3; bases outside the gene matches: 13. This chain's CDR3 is CASSGLGQGEAIYYGYTF. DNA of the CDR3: TGTGCCAGCAGTGGCCTGGGACAGGGGGAGGCGATCTACTATGGCTACACCTTC.

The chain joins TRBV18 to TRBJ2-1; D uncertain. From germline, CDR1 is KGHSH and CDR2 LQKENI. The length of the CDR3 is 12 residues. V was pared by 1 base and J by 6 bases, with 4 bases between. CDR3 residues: CASSPLINEQFF. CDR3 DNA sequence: TGTGCCAGCTCACCACTTATCAATGAGCAGTTCTTC. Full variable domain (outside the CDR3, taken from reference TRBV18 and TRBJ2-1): NAGVMQNPRHLVRRRGQEARLRCSPMKGHSHVYWYRQLPEEGLKFMVYLQKENIIDESGMPKERFSAEFPKEGPSILRIQQVVRGDSAAYFCASSPLINEQFFGPGTRLTVL.